These 11 T cell receptor beta chains originate from one sample sequenced in a study of blood T cells in healthy people across ages. Primers used in a second PCR of about 7 to 12 cycles were a sample-barcoded 5' primer and a J-beta primer mix. From the 5' RACE reads, TCRdb called clonotypes with MiXCR, one entry per CDR3 protein. The sample yields approximately 800,000 distinct CDR3 sequences, roughly 60% seen once. The sample consisted of blood. Every receptor here comes from a man aged 25 to 40 in good health.

This chain joins TRBV12-3 or TRBV12-4 and TRBJ2-1; no clear D gene. Trimming took 3 bases from V and 10 from J, leaving 25 bases between them. The CDR3 has 17 residues. The CDR3: CASSFSLEDGSMGEQFF. Written as DNA, the CDR3 is TGTGCCAGCAGTTTTTCCCTAGAGGACGGGTCAATGGGGGAGCAGTTCTTC.

This clonotype was found a few times. V usage is TRBV18 and J usage is TRBJ2-1; possible D gene TRBD2, 6 bases. This CDR3 has 14 amino acids. Trimming removed 4 bases at V and 8 bases at J, with 15 bases between. Germline-derived CDR1 and CDR2 are KGHSH and LQKENI. The CDR3 protein is CASSLQEGGDEQFF. In DNA, the CDR3 is TGTGCCAGCTCACTTCAGGAGGGAGGTGATGAGCAGTTCTTC.

This sequence joins TRBV20-1 and TRBJ2-7; 8 positions agree with TRBD2. The CDR3 consists of 17 residues. Germline-derived CDR1 and CDR2 are DFQATT and SNEGSKA (reference sequence). Trimming removed 0 bases from V and 2 bases from J; junction bases left unmatched: 12. The CDR3 bases are TGCAGTGCTAGAGATGGGGGACTAGGGGGGTTTCCCTACGAGCAGTACTTC. Translated: CSARDGGLGGFPYEQYF.

This clonotype was detected only once. The chain combines TRBV20-1 with TRBJ2-3; 11 nucleotides line up with TRBD1. With V trimmed by 6 bases and J by 6 bases, 14 bases remained unmatched. The germline V gene encodes CDR1 DFQATT and CDR2 SNEGSKA (reference sequence). The CDR3 runs to 16 residues. The CDR3 DNA reads as TGCAGTGCCGGGAAGGACAGGGGGCAGGGTGTGGATACGCAGTATTTT. Amino acids: CSAGKDRGQGVDTQYF.

The chain employs TRBV18 and TRBJ2-3, with D uncertain. The CDR3 has 14 amino acids. Germline CDR1 reads KGHSH; CDR2 reads LQKENI. Trimming stripped 1 base from V and 4 bases from J, with 9 bases between. The CDR3 sequence: CASSPRMASDTQYF. The CDR3 DNA reads TGTGCCAGCTCACCACGAATGGCGTCAGATACGCAGTATTTT.

The rearrangement joins TRBV12-3 or TRBV12-4 to TRBJ2-5; D may be TRBD2 (5 bases). The CDR3 totals 15 residues. Trimming cost V 3 bases and J 13 bases, with 24 bases left between them. The CDR3 coding sequence is TGTGCCAGCAGTTTCACCTCTACGGGCCCTCGAGAGGGGTACTTC. Its protein product is CASSFTSTGPREGYF.

The chain links TRBV20-1 to TRBJ1-1; no clear D gene. Trimming cost V 3 bases and J 3 bases, with 11 bases left between them. Per the germline V gene, CDR1 is DFQATT and CDR2 is SNEGSKA (reference sequence). The length of the CDR3 is 13 residues. CDR3 sequence reads: CSARAGSYTEAFF. For the CDR3, the DNA is TGCAGTGCTAGGGCGGGCTCGTACACTGAAGCTTTCTTT.

This chain connects TRBV7-2 to TRBJ2-5; 12 nucleotides align to TRBD2. V trimming: 6 bases; J trimming: 11 bases; junction bases outside the gene matches: 10. The germline V gene has CDR1 SGHTA and CDR2 FQGNSA. The CDR3 extends over 14 amino acids. The CDR3 reads CASRSGLAGGEQYF. The CDR3 region has the DNA TGTGCCAGCAGGTCGGGACTAGCGGGCGGGGAGCAGTACTTC. Full variable domain (remainder filled in from reference TRBV7-2 and TRBJ2-5): GAGVSQSPSNKVTEKGKDVELRCDPISGHTALYWYRQSLGQGLEFLIYFQGNSAPDKSGLPSDRFSAERTGGSVSTLTIQRTQQEDSAVYLCASRSGLAGGEQYFGPGTRLLVL.

The chain recombines TRBV18 with TRBJ1-2; 7 positions match TRBD1. The ends lost 6 bases at V and 6 bases at J; junction bases unmatched: 10. The CDR3 is 14 residues long. Germline V gene data show CDR1 as KGHSH and CDR2 as LQKENI. CDR3 nucleotides: TGTGCCAGCTCGAGGACAGGTCTGGGAGATGGCTACACCTTC. Amino acid sequence: CASSRTGLGDGYTF.

The CDR3, as DNA: TGCAGCGTTCCGCGGGGGAGTAGCCAAGAGACCCAGTACTTC. Its translation is CSVPRGSSQETQYF. The V and J genes are TRBV29-1 and TRBJ2-5; 7 nucleotides agree with TRBD2. Trimming took 5 bases from V and 1 from J; bases not matched to a gene: 7. The CDR3 contains 14 residues. Germline CDR1 is SQVTM and CDR2 is ANQGSEA. Full variable domain (outside the CDR3, taken from reference TRBV29-1 and TRBJ2-5): SAVISQKPSRDICQRGTSLTIQCQVDSQVTMMFWYRQQPGQSLTLIATANQGSEATYESGFVIDKFPISRPNLTFSTLTVSNMSPEDSSIYLCSVPRGSSQETQYFGPGTRLLVL.

This CDR3 reads CASSNNVGGGETQYF. CDR3 nucleotide sequence: TGTGCCAGCAGTAATAACGTAGGGGGCGGAGAGACCCAGTACTTC. The chain employs TRBV12-3 or TRBV12-4 and TRBJ2-5, with TRBD1 identical over 7 bases. V lost 5 bases, J lost 4 bases, and 10 bases stayed unmatched. The CDR3 extends over 15 amino acids.